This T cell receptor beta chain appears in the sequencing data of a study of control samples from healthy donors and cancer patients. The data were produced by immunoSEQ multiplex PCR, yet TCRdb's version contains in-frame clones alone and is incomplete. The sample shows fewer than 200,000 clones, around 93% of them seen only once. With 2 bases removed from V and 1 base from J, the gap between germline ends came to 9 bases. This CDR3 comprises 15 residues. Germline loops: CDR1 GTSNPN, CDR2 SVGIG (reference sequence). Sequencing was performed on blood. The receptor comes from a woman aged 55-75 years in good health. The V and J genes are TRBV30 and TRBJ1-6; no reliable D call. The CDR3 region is CAWSRRESYNSPLHF. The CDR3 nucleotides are TGTGCCTGGAGTCGAAGGGAATCCTATAATTCACCCCTCCACTTT.